This T cell receptor beta chain was captured by sequencing in a study of spatial heterogeneity in lung cancer. The study's findings and limits: Ubiquitous expanded tumor TCRs surfaced in blood more at resection than they did at follow-up.

Carried by each TCR cDNA molecule was a unique molecular identifier. Via MiXCR, TCRdb re-called the 5' RACE reads, giving one row per CDR3 protein. The sample has around 41,000 distinct CDR3 sequences, approximately 6.8% seen once; the top ten hold roughly two fifths. Time point defined: sample taken at primary tumor resection. Material for sequencing was whole RNA from tumor, nontumor lung or frozen PBMC, left unsorted. Some 72 TRACERx patients with early, untreated non-small cell lung cancer donated samples. The CDR3 consists of 17 residues. CDR1 is LGHDT, CDR2 YNNKEL, per germline (reference sequence). Unmatched junction bases numbered 11, after V lost 5 bases and J lost 4 bases. This clonotype has just a few counts. Its antigen is as yet unknown.

The clonotype comes from a female donor with early-stage non-small cell lung cancer. The chain recombines TRBV3-1 with TRBJ2-6, with 7 nucleotides matching TRBD1. The sequences come from PBMCs, collected at surgery. Here the CDR3 DNA reads TGTGCCAGCAGCAACATACTGACAGGGTTGGGGGCCAACGTCCTGACTTTC. It translates to CASSNILTGLGANVLTF.